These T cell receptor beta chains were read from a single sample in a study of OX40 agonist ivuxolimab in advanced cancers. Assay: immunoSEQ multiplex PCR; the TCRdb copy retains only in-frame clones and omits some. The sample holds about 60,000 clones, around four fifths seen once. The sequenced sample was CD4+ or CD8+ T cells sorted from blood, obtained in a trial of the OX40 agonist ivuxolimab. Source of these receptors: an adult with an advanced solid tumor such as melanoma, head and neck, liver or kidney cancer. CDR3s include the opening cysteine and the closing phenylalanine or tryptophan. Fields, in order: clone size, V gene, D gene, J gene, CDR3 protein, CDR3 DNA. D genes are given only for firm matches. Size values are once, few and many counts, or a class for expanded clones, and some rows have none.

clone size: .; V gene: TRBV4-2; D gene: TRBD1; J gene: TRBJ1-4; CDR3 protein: CASSQPGQAGWTNEKLFF; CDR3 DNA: TGTGCCAGCAGCCAACCCGGACAGGCCGGGTGGACTAATGAAAAACTGTTTTTT
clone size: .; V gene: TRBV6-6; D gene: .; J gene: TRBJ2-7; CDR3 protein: CASSYSRVLREQYF; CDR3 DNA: TGTGCCAGCAGTTACTCGAGGGTGCTACGAGAGCAGTACTTC
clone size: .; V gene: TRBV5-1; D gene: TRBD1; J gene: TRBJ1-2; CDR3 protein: CASSLGPTGGRYGYTF; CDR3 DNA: TGCGCCAGCAGCTTGGGACCGACAGGGGGCAGATATGGCTACACCTTC
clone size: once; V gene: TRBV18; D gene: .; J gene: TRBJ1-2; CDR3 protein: CASSLQEGYGYGYTF; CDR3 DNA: TGTGCCAGCTCACTACAGGAGGGGTATGGCTATGGCTACACCTTC
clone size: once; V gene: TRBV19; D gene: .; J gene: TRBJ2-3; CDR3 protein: CASSGSSRTDTQYF; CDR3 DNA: TGTGCCAGTAGTGGCTCGTCTCGCACAGATACGCAGTATTTT
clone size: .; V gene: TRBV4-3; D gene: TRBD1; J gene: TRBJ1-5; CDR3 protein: CASSQEYAPPGTGGVGPQHF; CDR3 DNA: TGCGCCAGCAGCCAAGAATATGCCCCCCCCGGGACAGGGGGCGTTGGGCCCCAGCATTTT
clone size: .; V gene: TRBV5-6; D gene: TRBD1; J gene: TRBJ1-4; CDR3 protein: CASSLGNRGQGEKLFF; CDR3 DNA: TGTGCCAGCAGCTTGGGAAACAGGGGGCAAGGTGAAAAACTGTTTTTT
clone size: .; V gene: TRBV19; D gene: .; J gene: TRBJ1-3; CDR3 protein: CASSSGPSGNTIYF; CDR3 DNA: TGTGCCAGTAGTTCTGGGCCCTCTGGAAACACCATATATTTT
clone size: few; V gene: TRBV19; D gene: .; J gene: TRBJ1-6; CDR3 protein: CASSIDGPGVDYNSPLHF; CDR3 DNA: TGTGCCAGTAGTATAGATGGTCCGGGGGTAGATTATAATTCACCCCTCCACTTT
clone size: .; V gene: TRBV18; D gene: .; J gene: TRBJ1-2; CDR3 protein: CASSSGNYGYTF; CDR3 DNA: TGTGCCAGCTCATCAGGGAACTATGGCTACACCTTC
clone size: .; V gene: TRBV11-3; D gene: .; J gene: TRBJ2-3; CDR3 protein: CASSSGGTTDTQYF; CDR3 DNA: TGTGCCAGCAGCTCCGGGGGAACCACAGATACGCAGTATTTT
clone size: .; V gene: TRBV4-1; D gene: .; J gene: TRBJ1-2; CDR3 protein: CASSQEIFRVNYGYTF; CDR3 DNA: TGCGCCAGCAGCCAAGAAATATTCCGGGTAAACTATGGCTACACCTTC
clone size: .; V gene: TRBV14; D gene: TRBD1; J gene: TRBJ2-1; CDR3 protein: CASSHAVVGTGYNEQFF; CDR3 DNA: TGTGCCAGCAGCCACGCCGTGGTTGGGACAGGGTACAATGAGCAGTTCTTC
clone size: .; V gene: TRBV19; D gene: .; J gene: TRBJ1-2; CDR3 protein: CASIRGPGNRYTF; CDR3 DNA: TGTGCCAGTATCCGGGGGCCAGGTAATCGCTACACCTTC
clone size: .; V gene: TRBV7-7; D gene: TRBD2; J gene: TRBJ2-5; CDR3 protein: CASSVGLAGVETQYF; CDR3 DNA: TGTGCCAGCAGCGTGGGCCTAGCGGGAGTAGAGACCCAGTACTTC
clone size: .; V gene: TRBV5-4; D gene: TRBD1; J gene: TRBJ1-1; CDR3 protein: CASSPDRAGTEAFF; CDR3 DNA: TGTGCCAGCAGCCCTGACAGGGCAGGCACTGAAGCTTTCTTT
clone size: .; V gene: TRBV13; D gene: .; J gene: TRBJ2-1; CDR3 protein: CASSRGSHNEQFF; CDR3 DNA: TGTGCCAGCAGCCGTGGGAGCCACAATGAGCAGTTCTTC
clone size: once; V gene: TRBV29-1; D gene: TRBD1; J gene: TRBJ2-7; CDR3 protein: CSVAPTGGYEQYF; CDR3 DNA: TGCAGCGTCGCCCCGACAGGGGGATACGAGCAGTACTTC
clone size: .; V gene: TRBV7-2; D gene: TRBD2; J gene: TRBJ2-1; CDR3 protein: CASTSLLAASYNEQFF; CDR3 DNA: TGTGCCAGCACCTCCCTTCTAGCGGCCTCCTACAATGAGCAGTTCTTC
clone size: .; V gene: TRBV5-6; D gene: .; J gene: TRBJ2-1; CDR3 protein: CASSLGRGRGNEQFF; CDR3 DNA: TGTGCCAGCAGCTTGGGGAGGGGCCGGGGGAATGAGCAGTTCTTC
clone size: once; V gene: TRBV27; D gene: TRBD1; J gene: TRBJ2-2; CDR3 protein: CASKDRGLITGELFF; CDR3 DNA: TGTGCCAGCAAAGACAGGGGGCTTATTACCGGGGAGCTGTTTTTT
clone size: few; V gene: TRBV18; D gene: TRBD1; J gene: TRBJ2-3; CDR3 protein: CASSPVQGATTDTQYF; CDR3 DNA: TGTGCCAGCTCACCTGTACAGGGGGCGACCACAGATACGCAGTATTTT
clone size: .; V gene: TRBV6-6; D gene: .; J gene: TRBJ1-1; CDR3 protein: CASSYSPTEAFF; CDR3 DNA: TGTGCCAGCAGTTACTCGCCCACTGAAGCTTTCTTT
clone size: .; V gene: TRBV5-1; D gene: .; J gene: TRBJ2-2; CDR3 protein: CASSPRQLGELFF; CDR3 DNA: TGCGCCAGCAGCCCTAGACAGCTCGGGGAGCTGTTTTTT
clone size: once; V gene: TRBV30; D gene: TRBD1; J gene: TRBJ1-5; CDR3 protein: CAWSLGGESTQPQHF; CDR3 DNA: TGTGCCTGGAGTCTAGGGGGCGAATCTACTCAGCCCCAGCATTTT
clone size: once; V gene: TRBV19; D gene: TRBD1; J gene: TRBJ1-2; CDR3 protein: CASSIDGTGAGYTF; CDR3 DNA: TGTGCCAGTAGTATAGATGGGACAGGGGCCGGCTACACCTTC
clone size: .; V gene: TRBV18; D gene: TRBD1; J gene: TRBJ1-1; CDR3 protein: CASSPPGQGAHTEAFF; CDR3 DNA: TGTGCCAGCTCACCCCCGGGACAGGGGGCCCACACTGAAGCTTTCTTT
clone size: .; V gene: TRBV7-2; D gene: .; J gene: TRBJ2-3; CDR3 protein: CASSFPQATDTQYF; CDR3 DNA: TGTGCCAGCAGCTTCCCCCAGGCAACAGATACGCAGTATTTT
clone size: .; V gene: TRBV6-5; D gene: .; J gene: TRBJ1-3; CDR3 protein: CASSWTVGNTIYF; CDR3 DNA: TGTGCCAGCAGTTGGACAGTTGGAAACACCATATATTTT
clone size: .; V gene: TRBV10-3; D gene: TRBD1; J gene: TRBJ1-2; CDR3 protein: CAMGQGFYGYTF; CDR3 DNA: TGTGCCATGGGACAGGGGTTTTATGGCTACACCTTC